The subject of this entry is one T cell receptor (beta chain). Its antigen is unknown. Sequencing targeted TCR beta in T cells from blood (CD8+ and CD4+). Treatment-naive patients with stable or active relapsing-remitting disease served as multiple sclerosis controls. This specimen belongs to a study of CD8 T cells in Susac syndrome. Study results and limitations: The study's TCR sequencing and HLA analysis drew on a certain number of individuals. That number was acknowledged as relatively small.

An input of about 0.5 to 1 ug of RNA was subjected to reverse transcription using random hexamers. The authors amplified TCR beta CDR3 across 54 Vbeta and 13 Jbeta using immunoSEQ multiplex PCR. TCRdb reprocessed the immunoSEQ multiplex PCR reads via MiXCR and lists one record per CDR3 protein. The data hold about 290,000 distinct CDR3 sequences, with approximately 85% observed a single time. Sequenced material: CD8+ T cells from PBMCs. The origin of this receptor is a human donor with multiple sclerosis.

The CDR3 nucleotides read TGTGCCAGCAGTACGGGACAGGGGGCCACAGATACGCAGTATTTT. Protein product: CASSTGQGATDTQYF. The chain carries TRBV27 and TRBJ2-3; 12 bases match TRBD1. The V gene end was trimmed by 5 bases and the J gene end by 2 bases; junction bases not matched to a gene: 2. The CDR3 covers 15 residues. The V gene's germline CDR1 is MNHEY and CDR2 SMNVEV (reference sequence).